The 30 T cell receptor beta chains below come from one sample, sequenced in a study of post-analysis software for immune sequencing data. Findings of the study overall: TRBV5-6, TRBV5-1 and TRBV20-1 belonged to a set of roughly 5 TRBV segments that were more frequent in patients than controls.

Unique molecular identifiers were present in the TCR beta cDNA libraries. One entry per CDR3 protein, called by TCRdb with MiXCR from the PCR reads. The sample contains just over 250,000 distinct CDR3 sequences, about 40% of which appear only once. These receptors have no identified antigens. What was sequenced was blood. The receptors come from a girl between 10 and 17 years old with multiple sclerosis.

Many counts were recorded for this clonotype. The chain recombines TRBV5-5 with TRBJ2-7; 7 bases agree with TRBD2. This CDR3 comprises 15 residues. V was pared by 0 bases and J by 2 bases, with 5 bases of the junction left unmatched. Germline CDR1 SGHKS, CDR2 YYEKEE (reference sequence). CDR3 loop: CASSLGGGETYEQYF. The CDR3 DNA sequence: TGTGCCAGCAGCTTGGGGGGGGGAGAGACCTACGAGCAGTACTTC.

This clonotype was counted once. A much more abundant neighbour one base away suggests this may be a read error. V usage is TRBV9 and J usage is TRBJ2-2; D remains ambiguous. The CDR3 length is 15 residues. Per the germline V gene, CDR1 is SGDLS and CDR2 is YYNGEE. Between the trimmed V and J ends, which lost 0 bases and 5 bases, there was a span of 11 bases. The CDR3 reads CASSVARMFTGELFF. The DNA for the CDR3 is TGTGCCAGCAGCGTAGCTAGAATGTTTACCGGGGAGCTGTTTTTT.

With respect to this clonotype: A much larger clone sits a single nucleotide away, making a read error possible. The rearrangement uses TRBV5-1 and TRBJ1-2, with a tentative D call TRBD1 (5 bases). The CDR3 spans 19 residues. Between the trimmed V and J ends, which lost 0 bases and 0 bases, there was a span of 21 bases. Germline V gene lookup returns CDR1 SGHRS and CDR2 YFSETQ. The CDR3 region has the DNA TGCGCCAGCAGCTTGGACTACAGGCCGCTGGTAGACCCTAACTATGGCTACACCTTC. It yields the protein CASSLDYRPLVDPNYGYTF.

The chain has TRBV7-2 and TRBJ2-7, with D maybe TRBD1 (6 bases). The CDR3 sequence is 15 residues long. Trimming took off 1 base at V and 2 bases at J, with 12 bases between the two ends. CDR1 and CDR2 (germline): SGHTA, FQGNSA. Written as DNA, the CDR3 is TGTGCCAGCAGCTTAGTGGCAGGGGACACCTACGAGCAGTACTTC. Amino acids: CASSLVAGDTYEQYF.

This chain joins TRBV20-1 and TRBJ2-1; no clear D. V lost 0 bases and J lost 6, with 3 bases in between. This CDR3 contains 11 residues. Germline V gives CDR1 DFQATT, CDR2 SNEGSKA (reference sequence). The CDR3 protein is CSARDPNEQFF. CDR3 DNA: TGCAGTGCTAGAGATCCCAATGAGCAGTTCTTC.

This clonotype was seen at least ten times. The V and J genes are TRBV20-1 and TRBJ2-3; possibly TRBD1 or TRBD2 for D (5 bases each). This CDR3 contains 15 residues. CDR1 is DFQATT, CDR2 SNEGSKA, per germline (reference sequence). The V and J ends lost 7 bases and 3 bases respectively, with 20 bases between them. The CDR3 spells CSVERGPTITDTQYF. For the CDR3, the DNA is TGCAGTGTCGAGAGGGGACCTACTATAACAGATACGCAGTATTTT.

Ten or more counts support this clonotype. V gene TRBV4-1 combines with J gene TRBJ2-7; TRBD2 matches at 12 bases. In germline, CDR1 is MGHRA, CDR2 YSYEKL. This CDR3 has 14 residues. J was trimmed by 7 bases and V by 1 base; bases with no gene match: 2. CDR3 bases: TGCGCCAGCAGCCAAGTACTAGCGGGGGGAGAGCAGTACTTC. Translated, it gives CASSQVLAGGEQYF.

This chain uses TRBV21-1 with TRBJ2-7; TRBD1 is taken as the D call from the table, unchecked against the DNA. TRBV21-1 corresponds to a pseudogene. The CDR3 has 14 amino acids. CDR3 amino acids: CASSSGTGPSEQYF. The CDR3 DNA follows: TGTGCCAGCAGCAGCGGGACAGGGCCCTCCGAGCAGTACTTC.

This clonotype was seen ten or more times. The DNA of the CDR3 is TGTGCCACCAGCAGAGTGGGGGGAGCCTATGGCTACACCTTC. Residues: CATSRVGGAYGYTF. The chain uses TRBV15 and TRBJ1-2; perhaps TRBD1 as D (5 bases). The CDR3 is made up of 14 amino acids. Germline V lookup: CDR1 LNHNV, CDR2 YYDKDF (reference sequence). Trimming pared 1 base from V and 4 bases from J, leaving 10 bases between.

This clonotype was detected many times. This chain links TRBV10-3 with TRBJ2-3; TRBD2 agrees at 11 bases. The V gene's germline CDR1 is ENHRY and CDR2 SYGVKD. V was pared by 3 bases and J by 2 bases, with 4 bases of the junction left unmatched. The CDR3 is made up of 16 amino acids. CDR3 region: CAISDLGLAATDTQYF. The CDR3 nucleotides are TGTGCCATCAGTGATTTGGGACTAGCGGCCACAGATACGCAGTATTTT.

There are many counts of this clonotype. The chain combines TRBV28 with TRBJ2-3, with 8 bases matching TRBD2. The CDR3 consists of 16 residues. V lost 2 bases to trimming and J lost 2 bases; unmatched junction nucleotides: 6. The germline gives CDR1 MDHEN, CDR2 SYDVKM. CDR3 loop: CASSLMAGGPTDTQYF. Written as DNA, the CDR3 is TGTGCCAGCAGTTTAATGGCGGGGGGACCCACAGATACGCAGTATTTT.

This clonotype was detected once. The DNA of the CDR3 is TGCAGTGCTCCGGACTCTATGAACACTGAAGCTTTCTTT. Its translation: CSAPDSMNTEAFF. The V and J genes are TRBV20-1 and TRBJ1-1; D is undetermined. Trimming left V 5 bases short and J 0 bases short, with 10 bases between. The germline gives CDR1 DFQATT, CDR2 SNEGSKA (reference sequence). The CDR3 consists of 13 residues.

This clonotype was counted between two and nine times. One end of the junction fails to match germline, which may point to a read error. This chain connects TRBV5-5 to TRBJ1-6, with D hard to call. The germline gives CDR1 SGHKS, CDR2 YYEKEE (reference sequence). The CDR3 sequence is 16 residues long. In DNA, the CDR3 is TGTGCCAGCAGCTTGGGCGGTCGTGGAGAAAATTCGCCCCCCCACTTT. Translating it yields CASSLGGRGENSPPHF. The entire variable domain, with the rest obtained from reference TRBV5-5 and TRBJ1-6, is as follows: DAGVTQSPTHLIKTRGQQVTLRCSPISGHKSVSWYQQVLGQGPQFIFQYYEKEERGRGNFPDRFSARQFPNYSSELNVNALLLGDSALYLCASSLGGRGENSPPHFGNGTRLTVT.

The table lists this clonotype with a few counts. This sequence joins TRBV7-2 and TRBJ2-7; 14 bases are shared with TRBD2. The CDR3 runs 14 residues. Germline assignment: CDR1 SGHTA and CDR2 FQGNSA. With V trimmed by 6 bases and J by 11 bases, 9 bases remained unmatched. This chain's CDR3 is CASRIGTSGSGEYF. DNA for the CDR3: TGTGCCAGCAGAATTGGGACTAGCGGGAGTGGGGAGTACTTC.

This clonotype was detected ten times or more. The V call is TRBV7-8, the J call TRBJ2-3; TRBD2 agrees at 8 bases. Germline CDR1 reads SGHVS; CDR2 reads FQNEAQ. Unmatched junction bases numbered 10, after V lost 2 bases and J lost 3 bases. This CDR3 is built from 17 residues. This CDR3 is CASSLHGASGGTDTQYF. Written as DNA, the CDR3 is TGTGCCAGCAGCTTACACGGTGCCAGCGGGGGAACAGATACGCAGTATTTT.

The V gene is TRBV7-3, the J gene TRBJ2-2; TRBD2 matches 12 bases. This CDR3 is built from 16 residues. Trimming removed 5 bases from V and 5 bases from J; junction bases left unmatched: 6. Germline CDR1 SGHTA, CDR2 FQGTGA. CDR3 bases: TGTGCCAGCAGCCCTAGCGGGAGGGTAGGGACCGGGGAGCTGTTTTTT. Its protein product is CASSPSGRVGTGELFF.

The DNA for the CDR3 is TGCGCCAGCAGTGAGTTCCCAGGGAAATTGGACACTGAAGCTTTCTTT. Translating gives CASSEFPGKLDTEAFF. This chain links TRBV10-2 with TRBJ1-1; TRBD1 is a possible D gene (5 bases). V lost 1 base to trimming and J lost 3 bases, with 15 bases between them. CDR3 length: 16 residues. Germline values: CDR1 WSHSY, CDR2 SAAADI.

The chain is built from TRBV29-1 and TRBJ1-1; D gene ambiguous. The germline gives CDR1 SQVTM, CDR2 ANQGSEA. The CDR3 loop spans 13 amino acids. With 3 bases removed from V and 7 bases from J, the gap between germline ends came to 15 bases. CDR3 residues: CSVEGRARNEAFF. The CDR3 region has the DNA TGCAGCGTTGAGGGTCGAGCTCGGAATGAAGCTTTCTTT.

This clonotype was recorded many times. The chain is built from TRBV5-1 and TRBJ2-1; TRBD2 is a possible D gene (6 bases). The germline V gene encodes CDR1 SGHRS and CDR2 YFSETQ. The CDR3 loop spans 16 amino acids. V was shortened by 4 bases and J by 3 bases, with 17 bases between the two germline ends. CDR3 DNA: TGCGCCAGCAGCCGGGCCCGAGGGAGGAACTACAATGAGCAGTTCTTC. It codes for CASSRARGRNYNEQFF.

V is TRBV7-9 and J is TRBJ2-3, with D possibly matching TRBD2 (5 bases). Trimming stripped 4 bases from V and 4 bases from J, with 18 bases between. Germline V gives CDR1 SEHNR, CDR2 FQNEAQ (reference sequence). This CDR3 contains 16 residues. The CDR3 DNA is TGTGCCAGCAGCTCCCCTCCCGGGGATGTTTCAGATACGCAGTATTTT. Amino acids: CASSSPPGDVSDTQYF. The complete variable domain, with remaining parts taken from reference TRBV7-9 and TRBJ2-3, reads DTGVSQNPRHKITKRGQNVTFRCDPISEHNRLYWYRQTLGQGPEFLTYFQNEAQLEKSRLLSDRFSAERPKGSFSTLEIQRTEQGDSAMYLCASSSPPGDVSDTQYFGPGTRLTVL.

This clonotype has a count of ten or more. This chain uses TRBV7-3 with TRBJ2-3, with TRBD2 matching over 7 bases. Germline V gives CDR1 SGHTA, CDR2 FQGTGA. The CDR3 runs to 14 residues. The V and J ends lost 7 bases and 3 bases, in that order; junction bases with no gene match: 7. The CDR3 nucleotides read TGTGCCAGCAACGATGGCGGGAGTACAGATACGCAGTATTTT. This sequence encodes CASNDGGSTDTQYF.

A remark on this clonotype: A much larger clone sits a single nucleotide away, making a read error possible. This chain connects TRBV5-6 to TRBJ1-2; 7 bases match TRBD1. The V gene's germline CDR1 is SGHDT and CDR2 YYEEEE. Losses at the gene ends were 5 bases for V and 8 bases for J; bases not matched to a gene: 15. The CDR3 length is 15 residues. The CDR3 nucleotides are TGTGCCAGCAGTCATTGGTCCACAGGGGTGCGGGGCTACACCTTC. Amino acid sequence: CASSHWSTGVRGYTF.

This clonotype showed up many times. V is TRBV15 and J is TRBJ1-1; a weak D match, TRBD1 (5 bases). From germline, CDR1 is LNHNV and CDR2 YYDKDF (reference sequence). Trimming stripped 0 bases from V and 12 bases from J, with 17 bases between. CDR3 length equals 14 residues. The CDR3 loop is CATSRDLGRVDPFF. CDR3 DNA sequence: TGTGCCACCAGCAGAGATCTAGGCAGGGTCGATCCTTTCTTT.

The chain uses TRBV6-2 or TRBV6-3 and TRBJ2-5, with D possibly called TRBD1 or TRBD2 (5 bases each). This CDR3 is 15 amino acids long. Germline V CDR1 and CDR2: MNHEY, SVGEGT. Trimming stripped 6 bases from V and 1 base from J, with 15 bases between. CDR3 region: CASSERGRFQETQYF. The DNA for the CDR3 is TGTGCCAGCAGCGAAAGGGGACGGTTCCAAGAGACCCAGTACTTC.

This clonotype showed up just a few times. V and J are TRBV6-1 and TRBJ2-3; 7 positions agree with TRBD2. With 8 bases clipped from V and 2 bases from J, the junction kept 7 bases outside the gene matches. The CDR3 totals 14 residues. Germline V gene data show CDR1 as MNHNS and CDR2 as SASEGT. In DNA form, the CDR3 reads TGTGCCAGCGGCGGGAGCTGGCACACAGATACGCAGTATTTT. This sequence encodes CASGGSWHTDTQYF.

Concerning this clonotype itself: A much larger clone is a single base away; this may be a read error. The V and J genes are TRBV20-1 and TRBJ2-7; a weak D match, TRBD1 (6 bases). The V and J ends lost 1 base and 7 bases respectively, with 11 bases between them. This CDR3 region has 12 residues. In germline, CDR1 is DFQATT, CDR2 SNEGSKA (reference sequence). The CDR3 loop reads CSARVTGREQYF. CDR3 in DNA: TGCAGTGCTAGAGTGACAGGCCGAGAGCAGTACTTC.

Comment on this clonotype: Possible read error: a much larger clone is one base away. This chain uses TRBV7-9 with TRBJ2-5; 8 bases agree with TRBD2. Germline V gives CDR1 SEHNR, CDR2 FQNEAQ (reference sequence). The CDR3 has 14 amino acids. Losses at the gene ends were 5 bases for V and 11 bases for J; bases not matched to a gene: 13. The CDR3, as DNA: TGTGCCAGCAGCCCTCGACTAGCGCAGGATGAGCAGTACTTC. It translates to CASSPRLAQDEQYF.

This clonotype occurred many times. The V call is TRBV11-2, the J call TRBJ1-4; D is unresolved. The V gene lost 5 bases and the J gene lost 7 bases, with 20 bases spanning the gap. The CDR3 totals 16 residues. Per germline, CDR1 SGHAT and CDR2 FQNNGV. The CDR3 here is CASSPQTRTAAEKLFF. The CDR3 DNA reads as TGTGCCAGCAGCCCCCAGACTCGTACCGCTGCTGAAAAACTGTTTTTT.

The V gene is TRBV29-1, the J gene TRBJ2-1; 13 positions match TRBD2. This CDR3 is built from 17 residues. The V and J ends lost 1 base and 5 bases, in that order; junction bases with no gene match: 8. The V gene's germline CDR1 is SQVTM and CDR2 ANQGSEA. The CDR3 DNA sequence: TGCAGCGTTGAAGGGACTAGCGGGGGAGCCACAGACAATGAGCAGTTCTTC. Translating gives CSVEGTSGGATDNEQFF.

A word on this clonotype: A read error may explain this, as a much larger clone is one base away. The chain joins TRBV20-1 to TRBJ2-3; maybe TRBD2 (6 bases). Trimming pared 6 bases from V and 3 bases from J, leaving 22 bases between. The CDR3 sequence is 16 residues long. Per the germline V gene, CDR1 is DFQATT and CDR2 is SNEGSKA (reference sequence). Here the CDR3 DNA reads TGCAGTGCGATTTCGGTTGGCGGCGGGGCTACAGATACGCAGTATTTT. It is translated as CSAISVGGGATDTQYF.